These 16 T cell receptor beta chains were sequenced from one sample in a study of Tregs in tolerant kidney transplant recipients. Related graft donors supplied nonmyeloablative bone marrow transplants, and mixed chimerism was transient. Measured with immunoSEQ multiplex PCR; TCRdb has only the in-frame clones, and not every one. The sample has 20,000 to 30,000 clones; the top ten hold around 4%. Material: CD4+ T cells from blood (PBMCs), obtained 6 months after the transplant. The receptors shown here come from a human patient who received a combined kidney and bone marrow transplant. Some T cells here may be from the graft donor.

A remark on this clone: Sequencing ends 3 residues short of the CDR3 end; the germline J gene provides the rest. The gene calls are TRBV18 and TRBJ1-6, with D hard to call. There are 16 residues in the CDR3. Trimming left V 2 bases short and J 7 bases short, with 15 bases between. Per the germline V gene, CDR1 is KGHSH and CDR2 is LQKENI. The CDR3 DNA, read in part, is TGTGCCAGCTCACCATACCCATACGACGGGAATTCACCC. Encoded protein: CASSPYPYDGNSP. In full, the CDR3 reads CASSPYPYDGNSPLHF.

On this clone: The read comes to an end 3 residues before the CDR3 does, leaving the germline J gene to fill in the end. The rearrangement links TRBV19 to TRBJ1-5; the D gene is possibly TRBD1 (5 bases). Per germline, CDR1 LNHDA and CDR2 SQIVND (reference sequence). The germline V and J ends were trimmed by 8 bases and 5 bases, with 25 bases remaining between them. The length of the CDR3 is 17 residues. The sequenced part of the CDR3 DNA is TGTGCCAGTCGCGGCCGGTTCTGGGGTCGGGGGGATCAGCCC. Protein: CASRGRFWGRGDQP. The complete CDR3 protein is CASRGRFWGRGDQPQHF.

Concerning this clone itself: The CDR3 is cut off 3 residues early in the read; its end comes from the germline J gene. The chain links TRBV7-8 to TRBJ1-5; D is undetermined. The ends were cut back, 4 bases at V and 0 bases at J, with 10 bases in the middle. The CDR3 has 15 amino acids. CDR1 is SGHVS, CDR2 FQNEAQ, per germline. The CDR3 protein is CASSSRVLSNQPQHF. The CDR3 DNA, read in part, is TGTGCCAGCAGCTCCCGGGTCCTTAGCAATCAGCCC.

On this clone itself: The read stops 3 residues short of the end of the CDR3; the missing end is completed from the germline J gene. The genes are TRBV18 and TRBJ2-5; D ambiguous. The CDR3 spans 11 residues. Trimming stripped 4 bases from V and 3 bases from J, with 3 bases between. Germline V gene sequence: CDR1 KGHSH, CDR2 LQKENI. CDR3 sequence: CASSLEETQYF. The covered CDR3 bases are TGTGCCAGCTCACTCGAAGAGACC.

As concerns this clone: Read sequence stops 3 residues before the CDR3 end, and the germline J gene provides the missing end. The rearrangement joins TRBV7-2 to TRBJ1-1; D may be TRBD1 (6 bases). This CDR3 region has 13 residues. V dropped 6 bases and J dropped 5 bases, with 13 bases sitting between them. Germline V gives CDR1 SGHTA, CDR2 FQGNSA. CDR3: CASRLSQGTEAFF. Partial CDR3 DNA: TGTGCCAGCAGACTCTCCCAGGGGACTGAA.

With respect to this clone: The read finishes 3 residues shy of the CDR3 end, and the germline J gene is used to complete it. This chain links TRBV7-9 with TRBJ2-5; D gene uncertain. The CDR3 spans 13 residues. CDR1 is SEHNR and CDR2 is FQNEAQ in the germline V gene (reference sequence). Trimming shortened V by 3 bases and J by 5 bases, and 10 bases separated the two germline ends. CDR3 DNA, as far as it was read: TGTGCCAGCAGCTTTCCGACTGGGGAGACC. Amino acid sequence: CASSFPTGET. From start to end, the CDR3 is CASSFPTGETQYF.

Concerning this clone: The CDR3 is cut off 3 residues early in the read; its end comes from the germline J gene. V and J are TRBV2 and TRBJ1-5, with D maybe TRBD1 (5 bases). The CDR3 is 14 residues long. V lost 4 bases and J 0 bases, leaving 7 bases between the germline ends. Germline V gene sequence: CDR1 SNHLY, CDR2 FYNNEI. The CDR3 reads CASSGQYSNQPQHF. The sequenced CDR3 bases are TGTGCCAGCAGTGGACAGTATAGCAATCAGCCC.

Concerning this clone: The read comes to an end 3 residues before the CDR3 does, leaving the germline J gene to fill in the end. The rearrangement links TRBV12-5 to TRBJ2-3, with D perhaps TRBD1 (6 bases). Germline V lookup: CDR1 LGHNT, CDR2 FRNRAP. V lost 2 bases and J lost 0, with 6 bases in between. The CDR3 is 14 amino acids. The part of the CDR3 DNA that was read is TGTGCTAGTGGTTTGACAGGGAGCACAGATACG. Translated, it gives CASGLTGSTDT. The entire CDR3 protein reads CASGLTGSTDTQYF.

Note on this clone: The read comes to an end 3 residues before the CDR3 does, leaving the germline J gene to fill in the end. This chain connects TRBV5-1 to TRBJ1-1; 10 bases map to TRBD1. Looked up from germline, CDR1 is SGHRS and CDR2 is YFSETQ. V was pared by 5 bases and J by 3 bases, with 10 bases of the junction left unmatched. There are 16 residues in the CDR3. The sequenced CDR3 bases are TGCGCCAGCAGTAACCGGGACAGGGGCCCGGACACTGAA. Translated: CASSNRDRGPDTE. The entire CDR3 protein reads CASSNRDRGPDTEAFF. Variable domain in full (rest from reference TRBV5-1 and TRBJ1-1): KAGVTQTPRYLIKTRGQQVTLSCSPISGHRSVSWYQQTPGQGLQFLFEYFSETQRNKGNFPGRFSGRQFSNSRSEMNVSTLELGDSALYLCASSNRDRGPDTEAFFGQGTRLTVV.

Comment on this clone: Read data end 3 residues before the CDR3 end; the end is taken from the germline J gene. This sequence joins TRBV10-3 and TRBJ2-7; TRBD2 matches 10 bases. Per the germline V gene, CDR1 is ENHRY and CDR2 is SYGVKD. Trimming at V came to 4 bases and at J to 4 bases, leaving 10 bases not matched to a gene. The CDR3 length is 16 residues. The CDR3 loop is CAISGGASGREYEQYF. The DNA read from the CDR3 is TGTGCCATCAGTGGGGGGGCTAGCGGGAGAGAATACGAG.

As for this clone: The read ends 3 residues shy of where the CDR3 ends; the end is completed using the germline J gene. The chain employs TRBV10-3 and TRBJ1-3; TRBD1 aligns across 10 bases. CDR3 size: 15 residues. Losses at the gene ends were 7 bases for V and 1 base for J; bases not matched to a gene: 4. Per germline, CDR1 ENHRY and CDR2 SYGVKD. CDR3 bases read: TGTGCCATCAAGGACAGGGGGAGATCTGGAAACACC. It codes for CAIKDRGRSGNT. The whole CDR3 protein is CAIKDRGRSGNTIYF.

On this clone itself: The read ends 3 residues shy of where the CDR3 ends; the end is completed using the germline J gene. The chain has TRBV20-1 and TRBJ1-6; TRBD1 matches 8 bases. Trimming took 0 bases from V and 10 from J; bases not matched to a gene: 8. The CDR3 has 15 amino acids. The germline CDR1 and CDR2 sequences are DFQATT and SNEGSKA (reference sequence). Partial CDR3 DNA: TGCAGTGCTAGAGATCTCGGACAGGGTCGCTCACCC. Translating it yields CSARDLGQGRSP. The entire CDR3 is CSARDLGQGRSPLHF.

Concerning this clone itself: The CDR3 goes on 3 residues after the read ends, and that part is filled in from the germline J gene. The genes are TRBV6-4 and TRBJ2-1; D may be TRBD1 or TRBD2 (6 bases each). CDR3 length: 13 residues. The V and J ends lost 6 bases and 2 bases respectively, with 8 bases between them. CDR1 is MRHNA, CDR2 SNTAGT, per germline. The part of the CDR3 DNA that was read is TGTGCCAGCAGGCGGGACACCTACAATGAG. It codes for CASRRDTYNE. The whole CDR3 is CASRRDTYNEQFF.

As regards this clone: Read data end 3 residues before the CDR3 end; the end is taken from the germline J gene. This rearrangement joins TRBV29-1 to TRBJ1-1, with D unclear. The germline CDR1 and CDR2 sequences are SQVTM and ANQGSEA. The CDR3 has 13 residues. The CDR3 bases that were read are TGCAGCGTTGAAGGGCGCCCACTAACAGAA. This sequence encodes CSVEGRPLTE. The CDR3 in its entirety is CSVEGRPLTEAFF.

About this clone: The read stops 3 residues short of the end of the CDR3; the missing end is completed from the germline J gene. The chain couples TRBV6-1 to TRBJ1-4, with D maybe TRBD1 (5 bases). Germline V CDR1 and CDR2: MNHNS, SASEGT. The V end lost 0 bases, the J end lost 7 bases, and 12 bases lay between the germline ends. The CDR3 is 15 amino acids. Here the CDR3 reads CASSEAATRAEKLFF. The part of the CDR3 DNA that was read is TGTGCCAGCAGTGAAGCCGCCACCAGGGCTGAAAAA.

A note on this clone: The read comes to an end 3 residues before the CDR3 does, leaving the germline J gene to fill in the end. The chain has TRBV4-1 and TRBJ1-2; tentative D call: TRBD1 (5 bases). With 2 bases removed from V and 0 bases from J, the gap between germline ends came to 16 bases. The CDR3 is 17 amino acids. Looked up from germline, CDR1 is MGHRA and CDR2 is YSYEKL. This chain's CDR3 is CASSQRWQGTSNYGYTF. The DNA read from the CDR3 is TGCGCCAGCAGCCAAAGATGGCAGGGCACTTCTAACTATGGC.